This TCR beta chain is from a study of T-cell memory formation after mild COVID-19. Study in general: Largely donor-specific sequence clusters came from a couple of donors. Overall study results and limits: Clones that contracted from day 15 to 85 were balanced CD4/CD8, while later expanders leaned CD4+.

Via MiXCR, TCRdb re-called the 5' RACE reads, giving one row per CDR3 protein. There are around 200,000 distinct CDR3 sequences in the sample; 8% to 11% occur only once, and roughly 3.2% lies in the top ten. This clonotype has more than one count but fewer than ten. Its target is unknown. The germline gives CDR1 MNHEY, CDR2 SVGAGI. Losses at the gene ends were 6 bases for V and 2 bases for J; bases not matched to a gene: 7. CDR3 size: 16 residues. The receptor's source is a man aged 18 to 30 who had mild COVID-19 (a few samples of this study predate the infection). Cell type and time point are not known. Material for sequencing was PBMCs or a T cell subset sorted from them (not recorded which). The chain links TRBV6-5 to TRBJ2-3; 11 nucleotides align to TRBD2. CDR3 residues: CASRTSGVIPTDTQYF. The CDR3 coding sequence is TGTGCCAGCAGGACTAGCGGGGTAATTCCCACAGATACGCAGTATTTT.